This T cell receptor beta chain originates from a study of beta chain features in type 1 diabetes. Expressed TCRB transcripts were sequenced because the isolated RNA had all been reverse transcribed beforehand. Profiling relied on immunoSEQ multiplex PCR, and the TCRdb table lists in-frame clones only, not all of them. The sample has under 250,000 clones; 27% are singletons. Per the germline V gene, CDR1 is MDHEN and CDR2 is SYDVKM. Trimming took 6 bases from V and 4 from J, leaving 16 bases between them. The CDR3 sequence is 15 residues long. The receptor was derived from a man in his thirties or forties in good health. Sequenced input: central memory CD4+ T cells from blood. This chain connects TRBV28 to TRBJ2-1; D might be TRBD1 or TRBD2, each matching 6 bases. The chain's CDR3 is CASRKEGGRYNEQFF. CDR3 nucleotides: TGTGCCAGCAGAAAGGAGGGGGGCAGGTACAATGAGCAGTTCTTC.